This T cell receptor beta chain was profiled in a study of blood T cells in healthy people across ages (dated by TCRdb to between 2015 and 2017). About the investigation overall: In model experiments, template switching captured roughly one uniquely barcoded TCR beta cDNA molecule for every two T cells. Using deep sequencing normalized with unique cDNA molecular identifiers, the study measured how TCR beta repertoire diversity changes with age. Donors were grouped into four age groups: young (average approximately 16 years), middle-aged (39), aged (62) and long-lived (approximately 75). Donors of different ages were randomly distributed across sequencing lanes to avoid experimental bias. Using the same blood draw, the study looked at two additional independent replicas of 1 million unique cDNA reads for two donors, one aged 18 to 29 and the other aged 80 or older.

Summary of the overall study and its limitations: Observed TCR beta diversity per million T cells fell roughly linearly with age, and a significant reduction was already apparent by age around 40. Total diversity estimates from one million sequenced T cells were considered lower bounds and underestimates. Because profiling used bulk unsorted PBMCs, naive and antigen-experienced compartments could not be compared conclusively. The percentage of naive T cells measured by flow cytometry correlated strongly with observed TCR beta diversity. Because donor CMV infection status was unknown, age-related changes in expanded clonotypes were potentially confounded. The long-lived group showed more naive CD4+ T cells, fewer expanded clones and increased TCR diversity than the aged group, suggesting age selection.

Receptor libraries were prepared by 5' RACE. Sequencing was performed on an Illumina HiSeq 2500. A second about 7 to 12 cycle PCR used a sample-barcoded 5' primer and a J-beta primer mix. A template-switch 5' adaptor carrying 12 random nucleotides introduced a unique molecular identifier onto each TCR beta cDNA molecule. At least 3 million CDR3-containing paired-end reads were obtained from each sample. First-strand cDNA was synthesized from all RNA with the Mint cDNA synthesis kit, primed by a TRBC-specific oligonucleotide. Following uracil-DNA glycosylase treatment, all cDNA underwent a first 18-cycle PCR with the universal primers M1SS and BC2_uni_R. As for the original processing: For normalization, 1 million high-quality reads, each with a distinct molecular identifier, were randomly selected from each sample. Instead of being binned into consensus sequences, reads that shared molecular identifiers were thrown out. MiTCR, set to a Q25 quality threshold and the strictest error-elimination algorithm, was used for CDR3 identification, clonotype clustering and error correction. A nonparametric unseen species model with Euler transformation was used to estimate lower-bound total TCR beta diversity. TCRdb took the public reads, trimmed them with fastp at Q25, ran MiXCR for clone calling and kept in-frame beta chains. Every CDR3 protein is listed once, alongside the most common genes and DNA of its rows. The V and J calls come from TCRdb's annotation, not from the publication. The sample data list fewer than 700,000 distinct CDR3 sequences, and 35% to 50% of these were observed just once. Approximately 29% of the sample is in the top ten clones.

The CDR3, from cysteine to phenylalanine, totals 14 residues. Only CDR3 DNA remains: 42 bases, in frame from the first base. V lost 5 bases and J lost 5 bases, and the count of bases not matched to a germline gene is 2. From the germline V gene (reference sequence), CDR1 is LGHDT and CDR2 is YNNKEL. Systemically healthy Caucasian individuals from Russia, 39 in total and aged about 6 to 95 years, were included as donors. Each donor gave approximately 9.3 milliliters of peripheral blood, collected into EDTA-treated Vacutainer tubes. Ficoll-Paque density-gradient centrifugation was used to isolate PBMCs, with at least 6.5 million per sample. Total RNA was extracted from PBMCs with Trizol reagent, with at least 6 micrograms obtained per sample. Naive CD45RAhigh/CD27high T cell percentages were measured by flow cytometry on a PBMC aliquot from every donor. Details on this clonotype: There is no known antigen for this receptor. Base-call qualities are not available, and no considerably larger clone is one nucleotide away.

The chain links TRBV3-1 with TRBJ2-1, with 11 central nucleotides matching TRBD2. This clonotype was sampled from a man older than 75 in good health. Sequencing was done on a sample of blood. The sequenced DNA is TGTGCCAGCAGCAGGGGACTAGCGGACAATGAGCAGTTCTTC. Its product reads: CASSRGLADNEQFF.